This T cell receptor (beta chain) was captured in a study of blood T cell repertoires in COVID-19. This clone was counted only a few times. V lost 5 bases, J lost 0 bases, and 14 bases lay in between. Germline values: CDR1 MNHNY, CDR2 SVGAGI (reference sequence). The CDR3 contains 17 residues. Each participant's cohort was designated according to participant-reported clinical history. Among Cohort 3 donors, those recovered had two negative PCRs, clearance, or symptom resolution. The data were produced by immunoSEQ multiplex PCR, yet TCRdb's version contains in-frame clones alone and is incomplete. The sample has about 320,000 clones; 87% are singletons.

The receptor was derived from a woman aged 30 to 39 who had recovered from COVID-19. Sample: PBMCs or T cells enriched from blood (not recorded which). The rearrangement links TRBV6-6 to TRBJ2-6, with D perhaps matching TRBD1 (6 bases). The CDR3, as DNA: TGTGCCAGCAGTCGCCTTCAGGGGAACTCTGGGGCCAACGTCCTGACTTTC. This codes for CASSRLQGNSGANVLTF.